A selection of T cell receptor beta chains follows, all from one sample in a study of post-analysis software for immune sequencing data. One entry per CDR3 protein results from TCRdb running MiXCR on the PCR reads. Among about 540,000 distinct CDR3 sequences listed, 30% to 40% were seen once. Sequencing input: blood. The receptors were gathered from a girl aged 2-17 years with multiple sclerosis. The CDR3 runs from the conserved cysteine through the conserved F or W. Fields, in order: V gene, clone size, J gene, D gene, CDR3 protein, CDR3 DNA. D genes are given only for firm matches. Size values are once, few and many counts, or a class for expanded clones, and some rows have none.

V gene: TRBV20-1
clone size: NA
J gene: TRBJ2-3
D gene: NA
CDR3 protein: CSARSFGAAPAPDTQYF
CDR3 DNA: TGCAGTGCTAGATCTTTTGGGGCAGCCCCTGCCCCAGATACGCAGTATTTT

V gene: TRBV2
clone size: NA
J gene: TRBJ1-2
D gene: TRBD1
CDR3 protein: CASSWTGVYYGYTF
CDR3 DNA: TGTGCCAGCAGTTGGACAGGGGTTTATTATGGCTACACCTTC

V gene: TRBV9
clone size: NA
J gene: TRBJ1-2
D gene: TRBD1
CDR3 protein: CASSEKGQPRRDYGYTF
CDR3 DNA: TGTGCCAGCAGCGAAAAGGGACAGCCCCGTCGGGACTATGGCTACACCTTC

V gene: TRBV6-1
clone size: NA
J gene: TRBJ2-7
D gene: NA
CDR3 protein: CASSELQLYEQYF
CDR3 DNA: TGTGCCAGCAGTGAATTACAGCTCTACGAGCAGTACTTC

V gene: TRBV10-2
clone size: few
J gene: TRBJ1-2
D gene: NA
CDR3 protein: CASSGRGEGYTF
CDR3 DNA: TGCGCCAGCAGTGGCAGGGGCGAAGGCTACACCTTC

V gene: TRBV12-5
clone size: NA
J gene: TRBJ1-1
D gene: TRBD1
CDR3 protein: CASVSKAGGQGVTEAFF
CDR3 DNA: TGTGCTAGTGTTTCCAAAGCCGGCGGTCAGGGGGTCACTGAAGCTTTCTTT

V gene: TRBV7-3
clone size: few
J gene: TRBJ2-7
D gene: NA
CDR3 protein: CASSFQGSYEQYF
CDR3 DNA: TGTGCCAGCAGCTTCCAGGGCTCCTACGAGCAGTACTTC

V gene: TRBV7-8
clone size: few
J gene: TRBJ2-4
D gene: NA
CDR3 protein: CASSLGNQNIQYF
CDR3 DNA: TGTGCCAGCAGCTTAGGCAACCAAAACATTCAGTACTTC

V gene: TRBV29-1
clone size: NA
J gene: TRBJ1-1
D gene: NA
CDR3 protein: CSVRQNTEAFF
CDR3 DNA: TGCAGCGTACGACAAAACACTGAAGCTTTCTTT

V gene: TRBV6-6
clone size: NA
J gene: TRBJ2-7
D gene: NA
CDR3 protein: CASSSGRYNEQYF
CDR3 DNA: TGTGCCAGCAGCTCGGGTAGATACAATGAGCAGTACTTC

V gene: TRBV6-5
clone size: NA
J gene: TRBJ1-2
D gene: TRBD1
CDR3 protein: CASSLVTGQGGYTF
CDR3 DNA: TGTGCCAGCAGTTTGGTGACAGGGCAAGGTGGCTACACCTTC

V gene: TRBV7-2
clone size: few
J gene: TRBJ2-5
D gene: NA
CDR3 protein: CASSSDRGFQETQYF
CDR3 DNA: TGTGCCAGCAGCTCCGACCGAGGGTTCCAAGAGACCCAGTACTTC

V gene: TRBV10-3
clone size: NA
J gene: TRBJ2-1
D gene: TRBD2
CDR3 protein: CAIRTSEGYNEQFF
CDR3 DNA: TGTGCCATTCGGACTAGCGAGGGCTACAATGAGCAGTTCTTC

V gene: TRBV6-2/TRBV6-3
clone size: NA
J gene: TRBJ2-1
D gene: NA
CDR3 protein: CASSYTGLSRGEFF
CDR3 DNA: TGTGCCAGCAGTTACACGGGACTGTCAAGAGGGGAGTTCTTC

V gene: TRBV5-5
clone size: NA
J gene: TRBJ1-1
D gene: NA
CDR3 protein: CASSSIPADLHTEAFF
CDR3 DNA: TGTGCCAGCAGCTCCATTCCGGCGGATCTACACACTGAAGCTTTCTTT

V gene: TRBV5-1
clone size: NA
J gene: TRBJ2-3
D gene: NA
CDR3 protein: CASSLGAPFASTDTQYF
CDR3 DNA: TGCGCCAGCAGCTTGGGAGCTCCCTTCGCTAGCACAGATACGCAGTATTTT

V gene: TRBV7-3
clone size: NA
J gene: TRBJ2-2
D gene: NA
CDR3 protein: CASSLFSLPGDTGELFF
CDR3 DNA: TGTGCCAGCAGCTTGTTTAGTCTCCCCGGGGACACCGGGGAGCTGTTTTTT

V gene: TRBV5-1
clone size: NA
J gene: TRBJ2-1
D gene: TRBD2
CDR3 protein: CASSLRGAGTYNEQFF
CDR3 DNA: TGCGCCAGCAGCCTAAGAGGAGCGGGGACCTACAATGAGCAGTTCTTC

V gene: TRBV5-1
clone size: NA
J gene: TRBJ1-1
D gene: TRBD1
CDR3 protein: CASSPGTGIRDTEAFF
CDR3 DNA: TGCGCCAGCAGCCCCGGGACAGGGATTCGGGACACTGAAGCTTTCTTT

V gene: TRBV6-1
clone size: NA
J gene: TRBJ2-1
D gene: NA
CDR3 protein: CASSDNGDEQFF
CDR3 DNA: TGTGCCAGCAGTGACAACGGTGATGAGCAGTTCTTC

V gene: TRBV19
clone size: few
J gene: TRBJ2-5
D gene: NA
CDR3 protein: CASTPGTGQETQYF
CDR3 DNA: TGTGCCAGTACCCCCGGGACGGGACAAGAGACCCAGTACTTC

V gene: TRBV29-1
clone size: many
J gene: TRBJ1-5
D gene: TRBD1
CDR3 protein: CSVGGGSNQPQHF
CDR3 DNA: TGCAGCGTTGGAGGGGGCAGCAATCAGCCCCAGCATTTT

V gene: TRBV3-1
clone size: NA
J gene: TRBJ1-6
D gene: NA
CDR3 protein: CASSPIQGFAPLHF
CDR3 DNA: TGTGCCAGCAGCCCTATACAGGGTTTTGCACCCCTCCACTTT

V gene: TRBV7-9
clone size: NA
J gene: TRBJ2-3
D gene: TRBD1
CDR3 protein: CASGPGTGSTDTQYF
CDR3 DNA: TGTGCCAGCGGGCCCGGGACAGGGAGCACAGATACGCAGTATTTT

V gene: TRBV29-1
clone size: NA
J gene: TRBJ2-7
D gene: NA
CDR3 protein: CSVAGAGGYEQYF
CDR3 DNA: TGCAGCGTTGCAGGGGCCGGCGGGTACGAGCAGTACTTC

V gene: TRBV6-2/TRBV6-3
clone size: NA
J gene: TRBJ2-5
D gene: NA
CDR3 protein: CASSPPLAGRPETQYF
CDR3 DNA: TGTGCCAGCAGCCCTCCCCTCGCGGGCCGCCCAGAGACCCAGTACTTC

V gene: TRBV5-1
clone size: NA
J gene: TRBJ2-1
D gene: TRBD2
CDR3 protein: CASSPAGTRDNEQFF
CDR3 DNA: TGCGCCAGCAGCCCGGCCGGGACTAGGGACAATGAGCAGTTCTTC

V gene: TRBV20-1
clone size: few
J gene: TRBJ1-1
D gene: NA
CDR3 protein: CSASNGNTEAFF
CDR3 DNA: TGCAGTGCTAGCAACGGGAACACTGAAGCTTTCTTT

V gene: TRBV29-1
clone size: NA
J gene: TRBJ2-3
D gene: NA
CDR3 protein: CSVGLAISTDTQYF
CDR3 DNA: TGCAGCGTTGGGCTAGCGATTAGCACAGATACGCAGTATTTT

V gene: TRBV6-5
clone size: many
J gene: TRBJ1-5
D gene: NA
CDR3 protein: CASREGWGNQPQHF
CDR3 DNA: TGTGCCAGCAGGGAGGGGTGGGGCAATCAGCCCCAGCATTTT

V gene: TRBV20-1
clone size: NA
J gene: TRBJ1-5
D gene: NA
CDR3 protein: CSARDLKGNNQPQHF
CDR3 DNA: TGCAGTGCTAGAGATCTCAAGGGCAACAATCAGCCCCAGCATTTT

V gene: TRBV19
clone size: few
J gene: TRBJ2-1
D gene: NA
CDR3 protein: CASRVASGKGEQFF
CDR3 DNA: TGTGCCAGTAGGGTCGCTTCGGGGAAGGGGGAGCAGTTCTTC

V gene: TRBV20-1
clone size: few
J gene: TRBJ2-1
D gene: NA
CDR3 protein: CSAKDDEQFF
CDR3 DNA: TGCAGTGCTAAAGATGATGAGCAGTTCTTC

V gene: TRBV29-1
clone size: NA
J gene: TRBJ1-1
D gene: NA
CDR3 protein: CSVVTLQYEAFF
CDR3 DNA: TGCAGCGTTGTTACGTTGCAGTATGAAGCTTTCTTT

V gene: TRBV5-1
clone size: NA
J gene: TRBJ1-2
D gene: NA
CDR3 protein: CASSDVGIGQGGYTF
CDR3 DNA: TGCGCCAGCAGCGATGTGGGGATCGGGCAAGGGGGCTACACCTTC

V gene: TRBV5-1
clone size: NA
J gene: TRBJ2-5
D gene: NA
CDR3 protein: CASSSTTGRPHRETQYF
CDR3 DNA: TGCGCCAGCAGCTCCACGACGGGCCGCCCCCATCGGGAGACCCAGTACTTC

V gene: TRBV7-9
clone size: NA
J gene: TRBJ1-1
D gene: NA
CDR3 protein: CASSLMNQGTEAFF
CDR3 DNA: TGTGCCAGCAGCTTGATGAACCAGGGGACTGAAGCTTTCTTT

V gene: TRBV24-1
clone size: NA
J gene: TRBJ1-1
D gene: NA
CDR3 protein: CATSDRIYRDGAFF
CDR3 DNA: TGTGCCACCAGTGACCGAATCTACAGGGACGGAGCTTTCTTT

V gene: TRBV15
clone size: once
J gene: TRBJ2-5
D gene: NA
CDR3 protein: CATSYGYRETQYF
CDR3 DNA: TGTGCCACTAGCTACGGGTACCGAGAGACCCAGTACTTC

V gene: TRBV6-5
clone size: NA
J gene: TRBJ2-1
D gene: TRBD1
CDR3 protein: CTSSYSSGQGYNEQFF
CDR3 DNA: TGTACCAGCAGTTACTCGTCGGGACAGGGTTACAATGAGCAGTTCTTC

V gene: TRBV20-1
clone size: few
J gene: TRBJ1-2
D gene: TRBD1
CDR3 protein: CSARRTGRGYTF
CDR3 DNA: TGCAGTGCTAGAAGGACAGGGAGGGGCTACACCTTC

V gene: TRBV5-6
clone size: many
J gene: TRBJ2-4
D gene: NA
CDR3 protein: CASSLQGFIQYF
CDR3 DNA: TGTGCCAGCAGCTTGCAGGGATTCATTCAGTACTTC

V gene: TRBV2
clone size: NA
J gene: TRBJ1-6
D gene: NA
CDR3 protein: CASRGSRDILLSLHF
CDR3 DNA: TGTGCCAGCAGGGGATCCCGGGACATTCTATTGTCCCTCCACTTT

V gene: TRBV5-1
clone size: NA
J gene: TRBJ2-7
D gene: NA
CDR3 protein: CASSELYYRQYSYEQYF
CDR3 DNA: TGCGCCAGCAGCGAGCTATATTACAGGCAATACTCCTACGAGCAGTACTTC

V gene: TRBV12-3/TRBV12-4
clone size: few
J gene: TRBJ2-6
D gene: NA
CDR3 protein: CASSQNRVSGANVLTF
CDR3 DNA: TGTGCCAGCAGCCAAAATAGGGTCTCTGGGGCCAACGTCCTGACTTTC

V gene: TRBV29-1
clone size: many
J gene: TRBJ2-1
D gene: NA
CDR3 protein: CSVADRLDEQFF
CDR3 DNA: TGCAGCGTCGCTGACAGGTTAGATGAGCAGTTCTTC

V gene: TRBV12-3/TRBV12-4
clone size: few
J gene: TRBJ2-3
D gene: TRBD1
CDR3 protein: CASNLRQGGGDTQYF
CDR3 DNA: TGTGCCAGCAACCTCCGACAGGGGGGTGGAGATACGCAGTATTTT